This T cell receptor (beta chain) derives from a study of blood T cell repertoires in COVID-19. Study information: From the United States, Italy and Spain came samples of acute and convalescent COVID-19. T cells, B-cell-depleted T cells, or PBMCs provided the cDNA or gDNA that served as material.

The CDR3 runs to 13 residues. Germline loops: CDR1 KGHSH, CDR2 LQKENI. The V end lost 6 bases, the J end lost 6 bases, and 14 bases lay between the germline ends. Under the authors' procedure: Scientists estimated how many nucleated cells there were by amplifying reference gene primers. Some clones are missing from TCRdb's copy, which holds only in-frame ones; the method was immunoSEQ multiplex PCR. Clonal size and the V and J genes are those of that table, whereas D and trimming came from the DNA. The sample lists around 270,000 clones; around 89% were seen once. This receptor was identified in a man aged 40-50 years with acute or convalescent COVID-19. The sample consisted of peripheral blood. This rearrangement joins TRBV18 to TRBJ1-2, with D possibly matching TRBD1 (6 bases). The CDR3 DNA sequence: TGTGCCAGCTCCTCAAATAAGGGGGATGGCTACACCTTC. The encoded protein is CASSSNKGDGYTF.